The entry below gives a single T cell receptor beta chain sequence along with its context. Its antigen is not identified. The source of the sample is a study of vaccination and CD4 T cells after COVID-19. An Oncomine TCR Beta short-read assay was used to sequence the DNA from cultured CD4+ T cells. TCRdb recomputed calls from the PCR reads with MiXCR, one row per CDR3 protein. The sample has around 3,000 distinct CDR3 sequences, approximately 54% seen once. CDR1 SGHTA and CDR2 FQGNSA come from the germline V gene. The CDR3 covers 15 residues. With 3 bases removed from V and 1 base from J, the gap between germline ends came to 12 bases. Specified treatment: 10-day PBMC culture with coronavirus spike peptide pools or control peptides (ViraFEST assay). Under the ViraFEST approach, antigen-specific T cells were expanded with peptide pools and TCRs subsequently sequenced. Cell culture was performed with some 2 million PBMCs per well in the presence of about 11 IU/ml IL-2 and approximately 10 ug/ml peptide pools.

Study results and caveats: A nonsignificant median increase from about 20 to 38 SARS-CoV-2-reactive clonotypes was observed. A median approximately 83% of convalescent patients' SARS-CoV-2-reactive clones emerged only after vaccination.

The V gene is TRBV7-2, the J gene TRBJ1-1; D may be TRBD1 (5 bases). The clonotype comes from a human donor who had recovered from COVID-19. Specimen: CD4+ T cells from blood, cultured in vitro. DNA for the CDR3: TGTGCCAGCAGCTTCTGGGGCGGACCGAACACTGAAGCTTTCTTT. It is translated as CASSFWGGPNTEAFF.